Following are 2 T cell receptor beta chains from one sample sequenced in a study of cytomegalovirus exposure and HLA in healthy donors. The PCR used 60 Vbeta and 13 Jbeta primers. Data came from immunoSEQ multiplex PCR; TCRdb stores just in-frame clones and leaves some out. The sample includes 160,000 or so clones. Specimen: PBMCs. The receptors derive from a man aged 25-40 years in good health and CMV-seronegative.

V gene TRBV13 combines with J gene TRBJ2-3, with 9 nucleotides matching TRBD1. In germline, CDR1 is PRHDT, CDR2 FYEKMQ (reference sequence). This CDR3 is built from 15 residues. V dropped 3 bases and J dropped 6; count of bases not matched to a gene: 7. In nucleotides, the CDR3 is TGTGCCAGCAGCTTCTCAGGACAGGGGTGGGATACGCAGTATTTT. Its translation is CASSFSGQGWDTQYF.

This chain uses TRBV5-1 with TRBJ1-1, with 9 bases matching TRBD1. The CDR3 has 16 residues. The V gene end was trimmed by 3 bases and the J gene end by 0 bases; junction bases not matched to a gene: 6. Germline CDR1 and CDR2: SGHRS and YFSETQ. The CDR3 protein is CASSSQGAGLNTEAFF. CDR3 nucleotides: TGCGCCAGCAGCTCACAGGGGGCCGGTCTGAACACTGAAGCTTTCTTT.